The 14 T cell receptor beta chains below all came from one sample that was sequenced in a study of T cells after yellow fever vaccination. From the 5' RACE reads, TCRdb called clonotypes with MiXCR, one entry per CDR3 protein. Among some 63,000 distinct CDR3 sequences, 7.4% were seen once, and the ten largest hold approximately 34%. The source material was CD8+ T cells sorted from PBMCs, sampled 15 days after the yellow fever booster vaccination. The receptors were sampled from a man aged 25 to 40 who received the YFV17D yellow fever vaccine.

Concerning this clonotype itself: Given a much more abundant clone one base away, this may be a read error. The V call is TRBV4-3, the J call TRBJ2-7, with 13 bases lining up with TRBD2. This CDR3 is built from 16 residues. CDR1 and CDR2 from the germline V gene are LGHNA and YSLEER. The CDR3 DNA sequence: TGCGGCAGCAGCCGAGGACTAGCGGGAGTAGGATACGAGCAGTACTTC. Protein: CGSSRGLAGVGYEQYF.

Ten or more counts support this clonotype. CDR3 sequence (DNA): TGTGCCAGCTTAGACATTGCTGAGCAGTTCTTC. Amino acids: CASLDIAEQFF. The V call is TRBV2, the J call TRBJ2-1, with D uncertain. Trimming removed 8 bases at V and 9 bases at J, with 11 bases between. CDR3 length: 11 residues. Per germline, CDR1 SNHLY and CDR2 FYNNEI.

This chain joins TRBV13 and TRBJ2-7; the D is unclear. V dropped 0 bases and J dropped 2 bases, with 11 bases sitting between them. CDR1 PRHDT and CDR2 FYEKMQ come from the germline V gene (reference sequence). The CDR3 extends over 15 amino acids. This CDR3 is CASSLGGGATYEQYF. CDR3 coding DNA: TGTGCCAGCAGCTTAGGAGGTGGAGCTACCTACGAGCAGTACTTC.

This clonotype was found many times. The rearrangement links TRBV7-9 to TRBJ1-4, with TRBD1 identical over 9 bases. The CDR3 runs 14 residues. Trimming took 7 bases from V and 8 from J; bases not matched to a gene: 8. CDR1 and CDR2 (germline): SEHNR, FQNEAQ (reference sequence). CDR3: CASNFGTGHEKLFF. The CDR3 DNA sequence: TGTGCCAGCAACTTCGGGACAGGGCACGAAAAACTGTTTTTT.

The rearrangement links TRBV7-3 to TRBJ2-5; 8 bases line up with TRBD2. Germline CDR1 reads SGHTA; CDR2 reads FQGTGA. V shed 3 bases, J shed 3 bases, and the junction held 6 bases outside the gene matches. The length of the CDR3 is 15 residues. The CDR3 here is CASSFLGAGEETQYF. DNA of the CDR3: TGTGCCAGCAGCTTCCTCGGAGCGGGGGAAGAGACCCAGTACTTC. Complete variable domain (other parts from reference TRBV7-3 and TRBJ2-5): GAGVSQTPSNKVTEKGKYVELRCDPISGHTALYWYRQSLGQGPEFLIYFQGTGAADDSGLPNDRFFAVRPEGSVSTLKIQRTERGDSAVYLCASSFLGAGEETQYFGPGTRLLVL.

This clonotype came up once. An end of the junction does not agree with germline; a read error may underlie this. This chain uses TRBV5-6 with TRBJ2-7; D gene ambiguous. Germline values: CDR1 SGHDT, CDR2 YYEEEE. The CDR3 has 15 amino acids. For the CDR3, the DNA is TGTACCAGCAGCTCGACCCCGCTACCCGTCCACGAGCAGTACTTC. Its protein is CTSSSTPLPVHEQYF.

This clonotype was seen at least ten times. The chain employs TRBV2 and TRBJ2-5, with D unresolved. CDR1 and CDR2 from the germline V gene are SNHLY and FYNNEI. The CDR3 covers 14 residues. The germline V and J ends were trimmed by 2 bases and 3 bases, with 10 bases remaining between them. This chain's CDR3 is CASSEIGAEETQYF. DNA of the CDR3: TGTGCCAGCAGTGAAATTGGCGCGGAAGAGACCCAGTACTTC.

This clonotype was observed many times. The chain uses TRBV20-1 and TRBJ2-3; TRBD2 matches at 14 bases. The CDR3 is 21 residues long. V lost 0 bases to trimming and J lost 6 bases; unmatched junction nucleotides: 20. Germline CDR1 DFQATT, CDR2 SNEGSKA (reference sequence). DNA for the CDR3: TGCAGTGCTAGAGATCCCTTGGGGACTAGCGGGAGCGATAAAATTGGGGATACGCAGTATTTT. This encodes CSARDPLGTSGSDKIGDTQYF.

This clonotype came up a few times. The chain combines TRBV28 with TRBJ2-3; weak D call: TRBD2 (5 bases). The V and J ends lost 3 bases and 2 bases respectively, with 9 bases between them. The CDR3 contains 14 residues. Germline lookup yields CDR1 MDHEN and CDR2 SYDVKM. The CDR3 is CASSFRTLTDTQYF. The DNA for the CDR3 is TGTGCCAGCAGTTTTAGGACTCTCACAGATACGCAGTATTTT.

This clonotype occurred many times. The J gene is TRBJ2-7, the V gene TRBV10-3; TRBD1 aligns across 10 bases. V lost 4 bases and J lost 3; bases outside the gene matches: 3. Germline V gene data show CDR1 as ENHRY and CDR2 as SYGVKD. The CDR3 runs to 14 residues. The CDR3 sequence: CAISGRDRGYEQYF. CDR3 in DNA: TGTGCCATCAGTGGCCGGGACAGGGGCTACGAGCAGTACTTC.

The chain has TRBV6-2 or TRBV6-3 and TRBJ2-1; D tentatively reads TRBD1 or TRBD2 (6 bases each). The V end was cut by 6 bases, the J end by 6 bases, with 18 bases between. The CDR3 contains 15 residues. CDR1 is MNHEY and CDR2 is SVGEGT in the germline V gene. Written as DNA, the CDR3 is TGTGCCAGCAGCCACGGAGGGGGAGCAACCAATGAGCAGTTCTTC. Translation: CASSHGGGATNEQFF.

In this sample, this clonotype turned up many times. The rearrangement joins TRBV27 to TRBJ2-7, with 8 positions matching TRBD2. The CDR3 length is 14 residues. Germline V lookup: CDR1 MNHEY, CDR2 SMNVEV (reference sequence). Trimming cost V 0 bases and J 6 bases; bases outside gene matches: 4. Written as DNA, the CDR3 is TGTGCCAGCAGTTTATCCCCGGGGGGGGGCGAGCAGTACTTC. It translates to CASSLSPGGGEQYF.

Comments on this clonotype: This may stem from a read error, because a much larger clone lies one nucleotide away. The CDR3 sequence is CASEPGGSYNEQFF. CDR3 DNA sequence: TGTGCCAGCGAGCCGGGAGGTTCGTACAATGAGCAGTTCTTC. V gene TRBV9 combines with J gene TRBJ2-1; 7 bases fit TRBD2. Trimming removed 7 bases from V and 4 bases from J; junction bases left unmatched: 8. Germline CDR1 reads SGDLS; CDR2 reads YYNGEE. The CDR3 spans 14 residues.

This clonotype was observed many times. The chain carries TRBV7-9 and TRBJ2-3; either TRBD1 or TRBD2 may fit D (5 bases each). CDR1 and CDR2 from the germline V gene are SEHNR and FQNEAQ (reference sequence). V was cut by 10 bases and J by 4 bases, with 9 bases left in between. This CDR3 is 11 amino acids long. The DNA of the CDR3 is TGTGCCATTCTGGGGGCAGATACGCAGTATTTT. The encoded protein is CAILGADTQYF. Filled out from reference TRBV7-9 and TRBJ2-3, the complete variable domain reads DTGVSQNPRHKITKRGQNVTFRCDPISEHNRLYWYRQTLGQGPEFLTYFQNEAQLEKSRLLSDRFSAERPKGSFSTLEIQRTEQGDSAMYLCAILGADTQYFGPGTRLTVL.